This T cell receptor beta chain was recorded in a study of blood T cells in healthy people across ages. Study observations and caveats: Fewer expanded clones and more diversity marked long-lived versus aged donors. Naive T cell percentage and TCR beta diversity correlated strongly. Nothing was known about donor CMV status, and this possibly confounded expanded clonotype changes.

The people who gave samples were healthy Caucasians from Russia, aged roughly 6 to 90. In the case of this clonotype: The antigen is not known.

PCR was performed a second time for about 6 to 12 cycles using a sample-barcoded 5' primer and a J-beta primer mix. Via MiXCR, TCRdb re-called the 5' RACE reads, giving one row per CDR3 protein. The data hold around 1.5 million distinct CDR3 sequences, with around 42% observed a single time. This CDR3 is 14 amino acids long. Trimming took 7 bases from V and 5 from J; bases not matched to a gene: 7. This sequence was found in a young woman in good health. The chain employs TRBV12-3 or TRBV12-4 and TRBJ2-3; 9 bases match TRBD2. The sequenced sample was blood. The CDR3 loop reads CASTGGGAKDTQYF. The CDR3 DNA reads TGTGCCAGCACCGGCGGGGGGGCAAAAGATACGCAGTATTTT.